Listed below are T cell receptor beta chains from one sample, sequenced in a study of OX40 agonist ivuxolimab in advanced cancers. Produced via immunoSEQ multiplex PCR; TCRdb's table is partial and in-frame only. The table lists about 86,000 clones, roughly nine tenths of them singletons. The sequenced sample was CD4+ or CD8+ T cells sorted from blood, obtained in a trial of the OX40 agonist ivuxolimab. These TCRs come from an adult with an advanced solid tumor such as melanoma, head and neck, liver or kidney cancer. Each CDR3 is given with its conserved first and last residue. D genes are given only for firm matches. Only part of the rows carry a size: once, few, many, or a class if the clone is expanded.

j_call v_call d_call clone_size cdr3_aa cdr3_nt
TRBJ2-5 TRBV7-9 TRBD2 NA CASTPRSGSNGETQYF TGTGCCAGCACCCCCCGAAGCGGGAGTAATGGAGAGACCCAGTACTTC
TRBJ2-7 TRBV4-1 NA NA CASSQQRRYEQYF TGCGCCAGCAGCCAACAGCGGCGCTACGAGCAGTACTTC
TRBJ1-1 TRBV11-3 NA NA CASSLAQGSDTEAFF TGTGCCAGCAGCTTAGCACAGGGAAGCGACACTGAAGCTTTCTTT
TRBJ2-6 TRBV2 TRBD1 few CARGQGPNSGANVLTF TGTGCCAGGGGACAGGGCCCTAACTCTGGGGCCAACGTCCTGACTTTC
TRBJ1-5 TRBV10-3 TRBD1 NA CAIRGTGGDQPQHF TGTGCCATCAGGGGGACAGGGGGGGATCAGCCCCAGCATTTT
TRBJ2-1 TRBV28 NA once CASSPAFGTRNEQFF TGTGCCAGCAGCCCCGCCTTTGGGACCCGCAATGAGCAGTTCTTC
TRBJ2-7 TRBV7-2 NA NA CASSLGGGRVYEQYF TGTGCCAGCAGCTTAGGAGGGGGGAGAGTCTACGAGCAGTACTTC
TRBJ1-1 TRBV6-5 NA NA CASSYSGGTTEAFF TGTGCCAGCAGTTACTCGGGGGGAACCACTGAAGCTTTCTTT
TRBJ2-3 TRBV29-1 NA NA CSVENTDLTDTQYF TGCAGCGTTGAAAACACAGATCTCACAGATACGCAGTATTTT
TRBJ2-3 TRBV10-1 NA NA CASSEGTFRTDTQYF TGCGCCAGCAGTGAGGGGACGTTTCGAACAGATACGCAGTATTTT
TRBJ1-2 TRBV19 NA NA CASSPRDGQNGYTF TGTGCCAGTAGCCCCAGGGACGGCCAAAATGGCTACACCTTC
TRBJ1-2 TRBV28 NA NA CASSFIGGYTF TGTGCCAGCAGCTTCATTGGTGGCTACACCTTC
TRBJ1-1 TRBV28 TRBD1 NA CASSFGTGWNSEAFF TGTGCCAGCAGTTTTGGGACAGGGTGGAACAGTGAAGCTTTCTTT
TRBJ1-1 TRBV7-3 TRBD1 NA CASSLSPGTGLGTEAFF TGTGCCAGCAGCTTATCCCCCGGGACAGGGCTAGGTACTGAAGCTTTCTTT
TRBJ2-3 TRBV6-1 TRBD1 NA CASSPGTGVLDTQYF TGTGCCAGCAGTCCCGGGACAGGGGTTTTAGATACGCAGTATTTT
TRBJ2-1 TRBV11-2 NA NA CASRGLNNEQFF TGTGCCAGCAGGGGACTTAACAATGAGCAGTTCTTC
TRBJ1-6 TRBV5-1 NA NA CASSTTGDSPLHF TGCGCCAGCAGCACGACGGGTGATTCACCCCTCCACTTT
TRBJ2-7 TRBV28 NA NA CASSLVRGPTYEQYF TGTGCCAGCAGTTTGGTCAGGGGACCAACCTACGAGCAGTACTTC
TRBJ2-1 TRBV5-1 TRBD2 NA CASSLGLAGPEQFF TGCGCCAGCAGCTTGGGACTAGCGGGACCGGAGCAGTTCTTC
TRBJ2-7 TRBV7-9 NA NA CASSNTGDLEQYF TGTGCCAGCAGCAACACGGGGGATCTCGAGCAGTACTTC
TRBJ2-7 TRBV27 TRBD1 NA CASKGTGPYEQYF TGTGCCAGCAAGGGGACAGGCCCCTACGAGCAGTACTTC
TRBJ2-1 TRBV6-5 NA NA CASSPTVITNEQFF TGTGCCAGCAGTCCGACAGTCATCACCAATGAGCAGTTCTTC
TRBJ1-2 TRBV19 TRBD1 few CASNTGANFGYTF TGTGCCAGTAATACAGGGGCTAACTTTGGCTACACCTTC
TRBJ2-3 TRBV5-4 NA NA CASREPDTDTQYF TGTGCCAGCCGGGAACCCGACACAGATACGCAGTATTTT